Listed below are T cell receptor beta chains from one sample, sequenced in a study of T cell responses to AZD1222 COVID-19 vaccine. Generated by immunoSEQ multiplex PCR, the TCRdb table keeps only in-frame clones and is missing some. The sample includes under 100,000 clones, 75% to 90% of them seen just once. This material consisted of peripheral blood, taken on day 0 of AZD1222 vaccination. The receptors shown here come from an adult in good health. CDR3s include the opening cysteine and the closing phenylalanine or tryptophan. Each record gives: J gene, CDR3 length, V gene, clone size, D gene, CDR3 protein, CDR3 DNA. D genes are given only for firm matches. Clone size is stated in some rows and not others, as once, few, many or a class when expanded.

j_gene: TRBJ2-3
len: 17
v_gene: TRBV24-1
abundance: -
d_gene: TRBD2
CDR3aa: CATSDTASGSRTDTQYF
CDR3nt: TGTGCCACCAGTGACACCGCTAGCGGGAGCCGGACAGATACGCAGTATTTT

j_gene: TRBJ1-1
len: 14
v_gene: TRBV5-1
abundance: -
d_gene: -
CDR3aa: CASSFSRRNTEAFF
CDR3nt: TGCGCCAGCAGCTTTTCGAGGCGCAACACTGAAGCTTTCTTT

j_gene: TRBJ2-1
len: 15
v_gene: TRBV10-3
abundance: -
d_gene: -
CDR3aa: CAISADPGVGNEQFF
CDR3nt: TGTGCCATCAGCGCCGACCCTGGGGTTGGCAATGAGCAGTTCTTC

j_gene: TRBJ2-2
len: 15
v_gene: TRBV7-3
abundance: -
d_gene: -
CDR3aa: CASSLSPTDTGELFF
CDR3nt: TGTGCCAGCAGCTTATCACCGACAGACACCGGGGAGCTGTTTTTT

j_gene: TRBJ2-7
len: 14
v_gene: TRBV5-4
abundance: -
d_gene: -
CDR3aa: CASSKGQIPYEQYF
CDR3nt: TGTGCCAGCAGCAAAGGACAGATACCCTACGAGCAGTACTTC

j_gene: TRBJ1-1
len: 13
v_gene: TRBV2
abundance: -
d_gene: -
CDR3aa: CASSARGRTEAFF
CDR3nt: TGTGCCAGCAGCGCAAGGGGGAGAACTGAAGCTTTCTTT

j_gene: TRBJ1-4
len: 14
v_gene: TRBV5-5
abundance: many
d_gene: -
CDR3aa: CASSLAPGGEKLFF
CDR3nt: TGTGCCAGCAGCTTGGCCCCAGGAGGTGAAAAACTGTTTTTT

j_gene: TRBJ2-7
len: 16
v_gene: TRBV5-1
abundance: -
d_gene: TRBD2
CDR3aa: CASSSLRTSGSYEQYF
CDR3nt: TGCGCCAGCAGCTCTTTAAGGACTAGCGGCTCGTACGAGCAGTACTTC

j_gene: TRBJ1-2
len: 14
v_gene: TRBV7-2
abundance: -
d_gene: -
CDR3aa: CASTPSSGFSGYTF
CDR3nt: TGTGCCAGCACCCCCTCGTCGGGTTTTTCTGGCTACACCTTC

j_gene: TRBJ2-3
len: 14
v_gene: TRBV10-3
abundance: -
d_gene: -
CDR3aa: CAISARASTDTQYF
CDR3nt: TGTGCCATCAGTGCAAGAGCCAGCACAGATACGCAGTATTTT

j_gene: TRBJ1-5
len: 15
v_gene: TRBV10-3
abundance: -
d_gene: -
CDR3aa: CAISEGGVSNQPQHF
CDR3nt: TGTGCCATCAGCGAGGGGGGGGTTAGCAATCAGCCCCAGCATTTT

j_gene: TRBJ2-1
len: 15
v_gene: TRBV6-5
abundance: -
d_gene: TRBD2
CDR3aa: CASSAGTSGSNEQFF
CDR3nt: TGTGCCAGCAGCGCCGGGACTAGCGGGAGCAATGAGCAGTTCTTC

j_gene: TRBJ2-2
len: 15
v_gene: TRBV11-3
abundance: -
d_gene: -
CDR3aa: CASSLDGALTGELFF
CDR3nt: TGTGCCAGCAGCTTAGATGGGGCTTTGACCGGGGAGCTGTTTTTT

j_gene: TRBJ2-1
len: 14
v_gene: TRBV29-1
abundance: -
d_gene: TRBD2
CDR3aa: CSVRTSGVYNEQFF
CDR3nt: TGCAGCGTTAGAACTAGCGGAGTCTACAATGAGCAGTTCTTC

j_gene: TRBJ1-5
len: 13
v_gene: TRBV28
abundance: -
d_gene: -
CDR3aa: CASSVGNDQPQHF
CDR3nt: TGTGCCAGCTCGGTAGGGAACGATCAGCCCCAGCATTTT

j_gene: TRBJ1-3
len: 16
v_gene: TRBV14
abundance: -
d_gene: -
CDR3aa: CASSAWRTVSGNTIYF
CDR3nt: TGTGCCAGCAGCGCCTGGCGGACGGTCTCTGGAAACACCATATATTTT

j_gene: TRBJ2-7
len: 14
v_gene: TRBV5-1
abundance: few
d_gene: TRBD2
CDR3aa: CASSSGVKGGEQYF
CDR3nt: TGCGCCAGCAGCAGCGGGGTAAAGGGTGGAGAGCAGTACTTC